The clone carrying this T cell receptor (beta chain) was counted between two and nine times. As yet, its antigen is unknown. This entry comes from a study of siplizumab effects on memory and regulatory T cells. Study outcomes and limitations: Naive T cells looked more diverse than memory cells, and they looked like major contributors to the alloresponse. Whether proliferating Tregs in siplizumab cultures suppress was not functionally confirmed. Treatment with siplizumab left mappable alloreactive CD4+ clones averaging approximately 68% Treg-derived, compared with approximately 25% in controls.

Method: immunoSEQ multiplex PCR; TCRdb's copy keeps in-frame clones and lacks some. Of roughly 82,000 clones listed, roughly 87% were seen once; the top ten hold approximately 1.5%. The receptor was derived from a human donor in good health. Source material: Tregs sorted from blood.

The CDR3 sequence is CASSPGRSETQYF. CDR3 nucleotides: TGTGCCAGCAGCCCGGGTCGATCGGAGACCCAGTACTTC. V gene TRBV28 combines with J gene TRBJ2-5; no reliable D call. The CDR3 contains 13 residues. Germline V gene sequence: CDR1 MDHEN, CDR2 SYDVKM. Trimming pared 6 bases from V and 5 bases from J, leaving 13 bases between.